These 15 T cell receptor beta chains were sequenced from one sample in a study of T cell repertoires in cytomegalovirus infection. From the reads, TCRdb called clonotypes with MiXCR, one entry per CDR3 protein. The table lists 250,000 or so distinct CDR3 sequences, about a sixth of them singletons. Sequencing was performed on CD8+ T cells from PBMCs. These receptors were collected from a human donor in good health (CMV status not recorded). Some clones in this sample may be carry-over from other donors' samples.

The gene calls are TRBV19 and TRBJ2-7; possibly TRBD1 or TRBD2 for D (5 bases each). Trimming removed 5 bases at V and 0 bases at J, with 14 bases between. CDR1 is LNHDA, CDR2 SQIVND, per germline (reference sequence). This CDR3 spans 15 amino acids. CDR3 residues: CASSFGTAGSYEQYF. The CDR3 DNA reads as TGTGCCAGTAGTTTCGGGACGGCCGGCTCCTACGAGCAGTACTTC.

This clonotype was seen ten or more times. The genes are TRBV7-6 and TRBJ2-1, with TRBD1 matching over 7 bases. There are 15 residues in the CDR3. V lost 6 bases and J lost 0; bases outside the gene matches: 5. Germline CDR1 SGHVS, CDR2 FNYEAQ. The CDR3 nucleotides are TGTGCCAGCAGAGACAGGGCTAGCTCCTACAATGAGCAGTTCTTC. Translation: CASRDRASSYNEQFF.

This chain connects TRBV4-1 to TRBJ1-1; D unresolved. Looked up from germline, CDR1 is MGHRA and CDR2 is YSYEKL. Trimming shortened V by 0 bases and J by 1 base, and 18 bases separated the two germline ends. The CDR3 runs to 18 residues. DNA for the CDR3: TGCGCCAGCAGCCAAGATCTTCGGGTGAGAGGCAGGAACACTGAAGCTTTCTTT. This gives the protein CASSQDLRVRGRNTEAFF.

This clonotype was counted ten times or more. This chain links TRBV28 with TRBJ1-4; D unclear. Trimming stripped 5 bases from V and 2 bases from J, with 21 bases between. This CDR3 region has 18 residues. Germline loops: CDR1 MDHEN, CDR2 SYDVKM. The CDR3 nucleotides are TGTGCCAGCAGTCCCAATATACTTAGACGGAGTACTAATGAAAAACTGTTTTTT. Translation gives CASSPNILRRSTNEKLFF.

This chain joins TRBV19 and TRBJ2-2; TRBD2 is a possible D gene (5 bases). With 6 bases removed from V and 4 bases from J, the gap between germline ends came to 9 bases. The germline V gene encodes CDR1 LNHDA and CDR2 SQIVND (reference sequence). This CDR3 is 13 amino acids long. The CDR3 DNA reads as TGTGCCAGTAGAGGAGGAGGCACCGGGGAGCTGTTTTTT. Residues: CASRGGGTGELFF.

This clonotype was observed at least ten times. The rearrangement links TRBV5-5 to TRBJ2-1; the match to TRBD1 covers 11 bases. The CDR3 covers 17 residues. Germline lookup yields CDR1 SGHKS and CDR2 YYEKEE (reference sequence). Trimming took 4 bases from V and 3 from J; bases not matched to a gene: 9. In nucleotides, the CDR3 is TGTGCCAGCAGCCCCTGGACAGGGGGCTTGTACTACAATGAGCAGTTCTTC. Its protein is CASSPWTGGLYYNEQFF. Drawing the rest from reference TRBV5-5 and TRBJ2-1, the complete variable domain is DAGVTQSPTHLIKTRGQQVTLRCSPISGHKSVSWYQQVLGQGPQFIFQYYEKEERGRGNFPDRFSARQFPNYSSELNVNALLLGDSALYLCASSPWTGGLYYNEQFFGPGTRLTVL.

This clonotype was seen more than once but under ten times. The chain couples TRBV15 to TRBJ2-3, with TRBD1 matching over 8 bases. Looked up from germline, CDR1 is LNHNV and CDR2 is YYDKDF (reference sequence). The CDR3 totals 15 residues. V was clipped by 5 bases and J by 2 bases; unmatched bases: 6. The CDR3 loop reads CATSPGTGLTDTQYF. CDR3 DNA sequence: TGTGCCACCAGCCCGGGGACAGGCCTCACAGATACGCAGTATTTT.

The V and J genes are TRBV5-6 and TRBJ2-2; D might be TRBD1 (6 bases). Germline loops: CDR1 SGHDT, CDR2 YYEEEE. The CDR3 has 16 amino acids. V lost 4 bases and J 3 bases, leaving 16 bases between the germline ends. CDR3 in amino acids: CASSRMEQGYTGELFF. The CDR3 nucleotides read TGTGCCAGCAGCAGGATGGAACAGGGCTACACCGGGGAGCTGTTTTTT.

This clonotype was recorded many times. The chain carries TRBV7-9 and TRBJ1-1, with a tentative D call TRBD1 (6 bases). Looked up from germline, CDR1 is SEHNR and CDR2 is FQNEAQ (reference sequence). CDR3 length: 18 residues. Trimming left V 4 bases short and J 4 bases short, with 25 bases between. CDR3 sequence reads: CASSSDRLQQGVGTEAFF. The CDR3 DNA reads TGTGCCAGCAGCTCCGACCGACTACAACAGGGTGTCGGCACTGAAGCTTTCTTT.

This clonotype was counted at least ten times. J is TRBJ2-7 and V is TRBV7-8; possibly TRBD2 for D (7 bases). V was cut by 2 bases and J by 3 bases, with 20 bases left in between. Germline values: CDR1 SGHVS, CDR2 FQNEAQ. CDR3 length: 17 residues. CDR3 nucleotides: TGTGCCAGCAGCTTATACGGCGGGGGACACCTCGTCTACGAGCAGTACTTC. Translated: CASSLYGGGHLVYEQYF.

This clonotype was seen a handful of times. The chain recombines TRBV13 with TRBJ2-3; 7 nucleotides align to TRBD2. The V gene end was trimmed by 4 bases and the J gene end by 2 bases; junction bases not matched to a gene: 6. The CDR3 loop spans 15 amino acids. CDR1 PRHDT and CDR2 FYEKMQ come from the germline V gene (reference sequence). The CDR3 DNA sequence: TGTGCCAGCAGCTCCAGGCTAGCGGACACAGATACGCAGTATTTT. Protein: CASSSRLADTDTQYF.

This clonotype was found many times. This sequence joins TRBV7-3 and TRBJ2-3; D is uncertain. The CDR3 loop spans 15 amino acids. Germline CDR1 and CDR2: SGHTA and FQGTGA. The V end lost 5 bases, the J end lost 4 bases, and 16 bases lay between the germline ends. The CDR3 nucleotides read TGTGCCAGCAGCCCGATCGCCGGGCCCGCAGATACGCAGTATTTT. Amino acid sequence: CASSPIAGPADTQYF.

There are many counts of this clonotype. The chain recombines TRBV4-1 with TRBJ2-1; D remains ambiguous. Germline V lookup: CDR1 MGHRA, CDR2 YSYEKL. The CDR3 extends over 17 amino acids. V lost 2 bases, J lost 2 bases, and 16 bases lay in between. CDR3 in amino acids: CASSQNLRGSAYNEQFF. The CDR3 nucleotides are TGCGCCAGCAGCCAAAACCTTCGTGGTTCCGCCTACAATGAGCAGTTCTTC.

The chain links TRBV29-1 to TRBJ2-5; the D call may be TRBD1 or TRBD2 (7 bases each). Trimming removed 5 bases from V and 9 bases from J, with 25 bases in between. Looked up from germline, CDR1 is SQVTM and CDR2 is ANQGSEA. The CDR3 spans 15 residues. CDR3 sequence: CSVQGPSGGGVAQYF. Here the CDR3 DNA reads TGCAGCGTTCAAGGACCGTCAGGGGGGGGGGTGGCCCAGTACTTC.

CDR3 nucleotide sequence: TGTGCCAGCAGCCCGACTAGCGGCGACGAGCAGTACTTC. It codes for CASSPTSGDEQYF. The chain is built from TRBV7-9 and TRBJ2-7, with TRBD2 matching over 9 bases. J lost 5 bases, V lost 5 bases, and 4 bases had no gene match. This CDR3 is built from 13 residues. Germline CDR1 SEHNR, CDR2 FQNEAQ (reference sequence).